This paragraph reports one T cell receptor (beta chain). Its antigen remains unidentified. This sample was included in a study of shared clonotypes between healthy human individuals. Study results and caveats: Naive CD4 clonotype sharing across several donors was about 5.3%.

Deletions cut 2 bases from V and 6 bases from J, with 4 bases between. This CDR3 contains 12 residues. The germline gives CDR1 SGHVS, CDR2 FNYEAQ. CD8 memory was a combination of CD45RO+ cells and CCR7-negative CD45RA+ TemRA cells. Deep-level settings were used for running the assay. Some 30,000 T cell genomes (around 0.2 ug DNA) went into each sorted-subset replicate. Sequencing used immunoSEQ multiplex PCR; TCRdb keeps in-frame clones, though not all of them. This table holds approximately 400,000 clones, 90% to 98% found once. The J gene is TRBJ2-2, the V gene TRBV7-6; the D is unclear. Sequencing was performed on memory CD8+ T cells sorted from blood. This sample's subset: CD45RO+ cells pooled with CCR7-negative TemRA cells. The receptor's source is a man aged 30 to 45 in good health. DNA for the CDR3: TGTGCCAGCAGCTTACTAGCCGGGGAGCTGTTTTTT. The encoded protein is CASSLLAGELFF.